A single sample gave rise to the 18 T cell receptor beta chains below, sequenced in a study of beta chain features in type 1 diabetes. The authors reverse transcribed all of the isolated RNA, so sequencing captured expressed TCRB transcripts. Measured with immunoSEQ multiplex PCR; TCRdb has only the in-frame clones, and not every one. The table shows about 60,000 clones, with about three fifths occurring only once. The specimen sequenced was Tregs from blood. The receptors originated from a woman under 30 in good health.

This clone was seen only once. The genes are TRBV5-6 and TRBJ2-1; TRBD2 aligns across 11 bases. V dropped 3 bases and J dropped 3; count of bases not matched to a gene: 2. This CDR3 has 15 amino acids. Germline CDR1 is SGHDT and CDR2 is YYEEEE. The CDR3 is CASSSGLAGYNEQFF. The CDR3 DNA is TGTGCCAGCAGCTCCGGACTAGCGGGCTACAATGAGCAGTTCTTC.

This clone was picked up a small number of times. This chain joins TRBV7-2 and TRBJ2-7, with 9 bases aligning to TRBD2. The CDR3 is made up of 15 amino acids. The V gene's germline CDR1 is SGHTA and CDR2 FQGNSA. Trimming took 5 bases from V and 2 from J; bases not matched to a gene: 7. This CDR3 is CASSSLAGATYEQYF. In nucleotides, the CDR3 is TGTGCCAGCAGCAGCTTAGCGGGGGCGACCTACGAGCAGTACTTC.

The genes are TRBV19 and TRBJ2-3; 8 positions agree with TRBD2. Germline V CDR1 and CDR2: LNHDA, SQIVND (reference sequence). The CDR3 spans 13 residues. The V segment lost 8 bases and the J segment 1 base; nucleotides outside the gene matches: 2. CDR3 DNA sequence: TGTGCCAGTCAGACTAGCGGCACAGATACGCAGTATTTT. Translated, it gives CASQTSGTDTQYF.

The sample holds a few counts of this clone. The chain uses TRBV5-1 and TRBJ2-7; 8 positions match TRBD1. There are 15 residues in the CDR3. Unmatched junction bases numbered 8, after V lost 4 bases and J lost 2 bases. Germline CDR1 is SGHRS and CDR2 is YFSETQ. CDR3 nucleotide sequence: TGCGCCAGCAGCGCCGTGGGGACAGGCCCCTACGAGCAGTACTTC. Its protein is CASSAVGTGPYEQYF.

This chain connects TRBV5-1 to TRBJ2-6; 8 bases line up with TRBD1. Germline CDR1 and CDR2: SGHRS and YFSETQ. The trim removed 3 bases at V and 2 bases at J, leaving 7 bases unmatched. The CDR3 has 17 residues. CDR3: CASSSGQGTAGANVLTF. The CDR3 DNA reads as TGCGCCAGCAGCTCCGGACAGGGAACGGCTGGGGCCAACGTCCTGACTTTC.

In this sample, this clone turned up a few times. V usage is TRBV11-2 and J usage is TRBJ2-7; unclear D gene. The ends were cut back, 8 bases at V and 0 bases at J, with 8 bases in the middle. This CDR3 comprises 12 residues. Germline CDR1 SGHAT, CDR2 FQNNGV. Written as DNA, the CDR3 is TGTGCCAGCCGGAGCCCCTCCTACGAGCAGTACTTC. It translates to CASRSPSYEQYF.

The chain combines TRBV11-1 with TRBJ2-7; the match to TRBD2 covers 14 bases. Germline CDR1 reads SGHAT; CDR2 reads FQDESV (reference sequence). J lost 2 bases, V lost 5 bases, and 2 bases had no gene match. The CDR3 totals 15 residues. This CDR3 reads CASSRTSGGTYEQYF. The CDR3 nucleotides read TGTGCCAGCAGCCGGACTAGCGGGGGGACCTACGAGCAGTACTTC.

This chain links TRBV29-1 with TRBJ1-1; 8 nucleotides align to TRBD1. Germline V gene sequence: CDR1 SQVTM, CDR2 ANQGSEA. The CDR3 loop spans 13 amino acids. Unmatched junction bases numbered 6, after V lost 5 bases and J lost 4 bases. The CDR3 DNA reads TGCAGCGTTCTGACAGGGGCGGGCACTGAAGCTTTCTTT. Amino acid sequence: CSVLTGAGTEAFF.

This clone was counted between two and nine times. The chain uses TRBV4-1 and TRBJ2-7; the D gene is possibly TRBD2 (5 bases). Trimming shortened V by 3 bases and J by 3 bases, and 18 bases separated the two germline ends. The CDR3 extends over 16 amino acids. Germline CDR1 reads MGHRA; CDR2 reads YSYEKL. The DNA for the CDR3 is TGCGCCAGCAGCCATCAACCACCCACCGCGGGCTACGAGCAGTACTTC. Translation: CASSHQPPTAGYEQYF.

The chain recombines TRBV5-1 with TRBJ2-3; a weak D match, TRBD2 (6 bases). CDR1 SGHRS and CDR2 YFSETQ come from the germline V gene. Trimming took 2 bases from V and 7 from J, leaving 20 bases between them. This CDR3 comprises 16 residues. The DNA of the CDR3 is TGCGCCAGCAGCTTCGGACCCGTCGGGGGTAGATATACGCAGTATTTT. Protein: CASSFGPVGGRYTQYF.

This clone was counted a few times. The J gene is TRBJ1-1, the V gene TRBV6-5, with D perhaps TRBD1 (6 bases). V lost 7 bases, J lost 5 bases, and 14 bases lay in between. Germline V lookup: CDR1 MNHEY, CDR2 SVGAGI. The CDR3 sequence is 13 residues long. The CDR3: CASIQGGGTEAFF. The CDR3 DNA reads as TGTGCCAGCATCCAAGGGGGGGGGACTGAAGCTTTCTTT.

The chain employs TRBV29-1 and TRBJ2-7; D may be TRBD1 (6 bases). Germline V gene lookup returns CDR1 SQVTM and CDR2 ANQGSEA. V was trimmed by 3 bases and J by 0 bases, leaving 15 bases between them. The CDR3 loop spans 15 amino acids. The CDR3 nucleotides are TGCAGCGTTGAGTTGACAGGAAAAAGCTCCTACGAGCAGTACTTC. Amino acids: CSVELTGKSSYEQYF.

This clone was observed a few times. The rearrangement links TRBV11-3 to TRBJ2-1; the D gene is possibly TRBD2 (5 bases). V was clipped by 5 bases and J by 8 bases, with 16 bases between them. Germline-derived CDR1 and CDR2 are SGHNT and YENEEA. The CDR3 has 14 amino acids. The DNA of the CDR3 is TGTGCCAGCAGCCCTACCGAGGGAATCCATGAGCAGTTCTTC. It encodes CASSPTEGIHEQFF. Full variable domain (missing parts from reference TRBV11-3 and TRBJ2-1): EAGVVQSPRYKIIEKKQPVAFWCNPISGHNTLYWYLQNLGQGPELLIRYENEEAVDDSQLPKDRFSAERLKGVDSTLKIQPAELGDSAVYLCASSPTEGIHEQFFGPGTRLTVL.

The chain recombines TRBV7-2 with TRBJ2-3; D perhaps matches TRBD2 (5 bases). CDR1 and CDR2 from the germline V gene are SGHTA and FQGNSA. V shed 10 bases and J shed 8 bases, with 13 bases lying between them. The CDR3 runs to 11 residues. The CDR3 reads CAISFGLTQYF. The CDR3 DNA sequence: TGTGCCATTTCCTTCGGACTTACGCAGTATTTT.

The V gene is TRBV4-1, the J gene TRBJ2-5, with 7 bases lining up with TRBD2. This CDR3 comprises 15 residues. Trimming at V came to 4 bases and at J to 3 bases, leaving 8 bases not matched to a gene. The germline V gene has CDR1 MGHRA and CDR2 YSYEKL. CDR3 sequence (DNA): TGCGCCAGCAGCCTCCATACGAGCGGGGAAGAGACCCAGTACTTC. Its translation: CASSLHTSGEETQYF.

The sample holds a few counts of this clone. The rearrangement links TRBV6-5 to TRBJ2-7; the D gene is possibly TRBD1 (5 bases). V dropped 0 bases and J dropped 4 bases, with 13 bases sitting between them. The length of the CDR3 is 15 residues. Germline assignment: CDR1 MNHEY and CDR2 SVGAGI. CDR3 DNA sequence: TGTGCCAGCAGTTACTCAACAGGTAGTATGTACGAGCAGTACTTC. Translation: CASSYSTGSMYEQYF.

The chain combines TRBV7-9 with TRBJ2-7; TRBD2 matches at 14 bases. Per germline, CDR1 SEHNR and CDR2 FQNEAQ (reference sequence). This CDR3 contains 17 residues. Losses at the gene ends were 0 bases for V and 5 bases for J; bases not matched to a gene: 6. The CDR3 protein is CASSLARTSGGKDEQYF. CDR3 in DNA: TGTGCCAGCAGCTTAGCGAGGACTAGCGGGGGGAAGGACGAGCAGTACTTC.

This clone is categorized as medium-sized (0.01 to 0.1%). V and J are TRBV2 and TRBJ2-1; 8 bases are a match to TRBD2. V trimming: 6 bases; J trimming: 7 bases; junction bases outside the gene matches: 8. The germline CDR1 and CDR2 sequences are SNHLY and FYNNEI. CDR3 length equals 14 residues. In DNA form, the CDR3 reads TGTGCCAGCAGGCGACGACTAGCGAGGAATGAGCAGTTCTTC. Residues: CASRRRLARNEQFF.